These 6 T cell receptor beta chains share one sample of origin, sequenced in a study of cytomegalovirus exposure and HLA in healthy donors. Primers for the PCR totalled 60 Vbeta and 13 Jbeta. Repertoires were generated with immunoSEQ multiplex PCR, while TCRdb's copy carries only in-frame clones and drops some. Of 75,000 to 95,000 clones detected, around 85% appear once; the ten largest clones hold 13%. Sample: PBMCs. The receptors shown here come from a human donor in good health.

The chain recombines TRBV2 with TRBJ2-7; 11 positions agree with TRBD2. CDR3 length equals 15 residues. Germline CDR1 and CDR2: SNHLY and FYNNEI. The J segment lost 5 bases and the V segment lost 4 bases, leaving 7 bases of the junction unmatched. The CDR3 DNA sequence: TGTGCCAGCAGTGCTAGACTAGCGGGGTTTCACGAGCAGTACTTC. Translated, it gives CASSARLAGFHEQYF. The whole variable domain, remainder taken from reference TRBV2 and TRBJ2-7, is EPEVTQTPSHQVTQMGQEVILRCVPISNHLYFYWYRQILGQKVEFLVSFYNNEISEKSEIFDDQFSVERPDGSNFTLKIRSTKLEDSAMYFCASSARLAGFHEQYFGPGTRLTVT.

This chain links TRBV9 with TRBJ2-2; D possibly corresponds to TRBD1 (5 bases). This CDR3 region has 14 residues. V lost 3 bases and J lost 4, with 10 bases in between. Germline CDR1 reads SGDLS; CDR2 reads YYNGEE. In DNA, the CDR3 is TGTGCCAGCAGCGGGACACAACTCACCGGGGAGCTGTTTTTT. This sequence encodes CASSGTQLTGELFF.

V usage is TRBV10-3 and J usage is TRBJ2-5, with D hard to call. The germline V gene has CDR1 ENHRY and CDR2 SYGVKD. Trimming took 4 bases from V and 4 from J, leaving 10 bases between them. The length of the CDR3 is 13 residues. The CDR3 protein is CAISGGAAETQYF. Here the CDR3 DNA reads TGTGCCATCAGTGGCGGCGCGGCAGAGACCCAGTACTTC.

In its sample, this clone was seen once. The V gene is TRBV5-1, the J gene TRBJ1-2; D is unclear. The CDR3 is made up of 12 amino acids. CDR1 and CDR2 (germline): SGHRS, YFSETQ. Trimming left V 0 bases short and J 8 bases short, with 8 bases between. The CDR3 spells CASSLGGCGYTF. The CDR3 DNA reads as TGCGCCAGCAGCTTGGGAGGGTGCGGCTACACCTTC.

The rearrangement links TRBV5-1 to TRBJ2-7, with TRBD2 matching 7 bases. V was clipped by 0 bases and J by 0 bases; unmatched bases: 6. Germline CDR1 is SGHRS and CDR2 is YFSETQ. The CDR3 covers 16 residues. The CDR3 coding sequence is TGCGCCAGCAGCTTGGAGGAGCGGGGAAGCTCCTACGAGCAGTACTTC. This sequence encodes CASSLEERGSSYEQYF.

The table lists this clone with a few counts. The chain combines TRBV5-1 with TRBJ2-7; 9 bases agree with TRBD1. Germline V CDR1 and CDR2: SGHRS, YFSETQ. Trimming took 0 bases from V and 3 from J; bases not matched to a gene: 1. The CDR3 loop spans 14 amino acids. CDR3 DNA sequence: TGCGCCAGCAGCTTGGGACAGGGGGTCTACGAGCAGTACTTC. Its translation: CASSLGQGVYEQYF.